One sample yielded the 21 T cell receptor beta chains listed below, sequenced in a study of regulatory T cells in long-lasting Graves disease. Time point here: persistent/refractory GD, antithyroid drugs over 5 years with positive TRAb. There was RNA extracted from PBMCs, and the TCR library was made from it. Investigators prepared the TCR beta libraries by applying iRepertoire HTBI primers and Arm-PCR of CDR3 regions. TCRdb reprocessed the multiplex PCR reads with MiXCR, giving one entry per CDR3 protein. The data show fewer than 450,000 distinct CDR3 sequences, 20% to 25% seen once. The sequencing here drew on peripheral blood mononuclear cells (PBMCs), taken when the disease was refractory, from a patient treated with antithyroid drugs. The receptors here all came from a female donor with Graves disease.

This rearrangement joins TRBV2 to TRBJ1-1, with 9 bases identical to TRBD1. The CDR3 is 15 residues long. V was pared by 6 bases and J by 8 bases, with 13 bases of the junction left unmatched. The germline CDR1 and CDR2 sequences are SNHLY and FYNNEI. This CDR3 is CASRKTGTGSPEAFF. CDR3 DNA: TGTGCCAGCAGGAAAACCGGGACAGGGTCTCCCGAAGCTTTCTTT.

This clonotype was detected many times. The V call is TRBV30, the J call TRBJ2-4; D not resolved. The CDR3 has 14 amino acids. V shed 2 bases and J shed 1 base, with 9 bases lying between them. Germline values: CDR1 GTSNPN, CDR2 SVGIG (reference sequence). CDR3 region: CAWSLSSAKNIQYF. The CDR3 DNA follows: TGTGCCTGGAGTCTAAGCTCGGCCAAAAACATTCAGTACTTC.

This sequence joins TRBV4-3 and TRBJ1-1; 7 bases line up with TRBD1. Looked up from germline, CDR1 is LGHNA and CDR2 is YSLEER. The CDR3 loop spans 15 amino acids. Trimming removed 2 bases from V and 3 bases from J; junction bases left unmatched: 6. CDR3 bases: TGCGCCAGCAGCCAAAACAGGGGATTACACACTGAAGCTTTCTTT. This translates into CASSQNRGLHTEAFF.

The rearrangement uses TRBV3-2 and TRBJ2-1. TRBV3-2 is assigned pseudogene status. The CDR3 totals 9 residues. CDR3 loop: CASSLKSVF. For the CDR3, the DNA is TGTGCCAGCAGCCTCAAAAGCGTCTTC.

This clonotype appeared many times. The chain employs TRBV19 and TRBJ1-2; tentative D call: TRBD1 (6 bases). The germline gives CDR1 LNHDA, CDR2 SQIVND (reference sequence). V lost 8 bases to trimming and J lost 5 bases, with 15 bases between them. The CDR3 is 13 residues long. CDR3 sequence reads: CASARGQLYGYTF. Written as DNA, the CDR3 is TGTGCCAGTGCACGCGGACAGCTATATGGCTACACCTTC.

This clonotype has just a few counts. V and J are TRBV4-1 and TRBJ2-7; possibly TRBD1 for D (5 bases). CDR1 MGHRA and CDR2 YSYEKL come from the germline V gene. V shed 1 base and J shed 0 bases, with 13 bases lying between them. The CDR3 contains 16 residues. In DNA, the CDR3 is TGCGCCAGCAGCCAAGTTGGGGCAGGAAGCTCCTACGAGCAGTACTTC. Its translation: CASSQVGAGSSYEQYF.

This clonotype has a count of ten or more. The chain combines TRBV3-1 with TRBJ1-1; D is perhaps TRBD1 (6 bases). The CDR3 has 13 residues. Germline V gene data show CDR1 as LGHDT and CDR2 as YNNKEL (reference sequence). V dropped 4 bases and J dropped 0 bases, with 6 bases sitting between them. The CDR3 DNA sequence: TGTGCCAGCAGCCGGACAGTGAACACTGAAGCTTTCTTT. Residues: CASSRTVNTEAFF. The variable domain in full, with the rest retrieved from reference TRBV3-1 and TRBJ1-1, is DTAVSQTPKYLVTQMGNDKSIKCEQNLGHDTMYWYKQDSKKFLKIMFSYNNKELIINETVPNRFSPKSPDKAHLNLHINSLELGDSAVYFCASSRTVNTEAFFGQGTRLTVV.

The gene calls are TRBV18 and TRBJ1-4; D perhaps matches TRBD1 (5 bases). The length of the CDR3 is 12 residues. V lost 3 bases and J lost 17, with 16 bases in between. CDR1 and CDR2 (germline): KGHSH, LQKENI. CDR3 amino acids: CASSPRRDVLFF. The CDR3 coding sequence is TGTGCCAGCTCACCGAGGAGGGACGTTCTCTTTTTT.

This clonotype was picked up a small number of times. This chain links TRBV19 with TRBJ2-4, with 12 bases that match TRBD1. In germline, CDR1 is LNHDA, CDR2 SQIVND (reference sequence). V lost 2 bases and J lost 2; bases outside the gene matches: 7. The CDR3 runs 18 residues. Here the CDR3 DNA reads TGTGCCAGTAGTATAAAAGGGACAGGGGGCTTGACCAAAAACATTCAGTACTTC. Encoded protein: CASSIKGTGGLTKNIQYF.

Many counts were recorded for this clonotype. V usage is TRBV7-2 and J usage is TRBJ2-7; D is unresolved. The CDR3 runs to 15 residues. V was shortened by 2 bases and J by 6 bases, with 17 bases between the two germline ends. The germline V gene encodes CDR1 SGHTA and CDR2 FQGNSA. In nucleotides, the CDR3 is TGTGCCAGCAGCTTATCGGGTCTTAGTTCTTTCGAGCAGTACTTC. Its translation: CASSLSGLSSFEQYF.

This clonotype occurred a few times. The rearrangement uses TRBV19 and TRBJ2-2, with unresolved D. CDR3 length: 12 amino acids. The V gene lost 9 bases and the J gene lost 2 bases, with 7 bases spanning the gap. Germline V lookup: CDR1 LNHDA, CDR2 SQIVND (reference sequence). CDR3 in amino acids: CASRFNTGELFF. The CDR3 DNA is TGTGCCAGCCGTTTTAACACCGGGGAGCTGTTTTTT.

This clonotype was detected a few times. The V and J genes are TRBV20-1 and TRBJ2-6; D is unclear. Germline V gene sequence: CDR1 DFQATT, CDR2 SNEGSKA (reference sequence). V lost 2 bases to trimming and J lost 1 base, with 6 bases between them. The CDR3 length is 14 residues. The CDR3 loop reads CSARTASGANVLTF. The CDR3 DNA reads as TGCAGTGCTAGAACTGCGTCTGGGGCCAACGTCCTGACTTTC.

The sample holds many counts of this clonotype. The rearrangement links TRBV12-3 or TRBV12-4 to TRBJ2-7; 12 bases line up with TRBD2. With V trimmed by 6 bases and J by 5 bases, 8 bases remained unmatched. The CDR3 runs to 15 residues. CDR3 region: CASSRRLAGVNEQYF. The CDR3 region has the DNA TGTGCCAGCAGCCGTCGACTAGCGGGAGTGAACGAGCAGTACTTC.

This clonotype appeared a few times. The CDR3 loop is CASSLVSLGDGNTIYF. The CDR3 nucleotides are TGTGCCAGCAGTTTAGTGAGTCTTGGCGATGGAAACACCATATATTTT. The chain employs TRBV12-3 or TRBV12-4 and TRBJ1-3; D gene uncertain. There are 16 residues in the CDR3. Trimming took off 1 base at V and 3 bases at J, with 13 bases between the two ends.

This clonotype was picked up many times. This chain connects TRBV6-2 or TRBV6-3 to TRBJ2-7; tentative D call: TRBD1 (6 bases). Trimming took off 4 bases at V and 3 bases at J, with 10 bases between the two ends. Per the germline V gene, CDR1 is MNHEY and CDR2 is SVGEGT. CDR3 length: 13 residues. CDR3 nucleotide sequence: TGTGCCAGCAGTTGGACAGAAGACTACGAGCAGTACTTC. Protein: CASSWTEDYEQYF.

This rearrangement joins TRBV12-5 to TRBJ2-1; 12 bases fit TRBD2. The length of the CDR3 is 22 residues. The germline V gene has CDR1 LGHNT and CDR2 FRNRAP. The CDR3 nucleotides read TGTTATACGGAGAGTAAACCCTTCGGGCGGGGACTAGCGGGTCGATTTTACAATGAGCAGTTCTTC. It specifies CYTESKPFGRGLAGRFYNEQFF. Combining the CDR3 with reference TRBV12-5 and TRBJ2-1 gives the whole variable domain DARVTQTPRHKVTEMGQEVTMRCQPILGHNTVFWYRQTMMQGLELLAYFRNRAPLDDSGMPKDRFSAEMPDATLATLKIQPSEPRDSAVYFCYTESKPFGRGLAGRFYNEQFFGPGTRLTVL.

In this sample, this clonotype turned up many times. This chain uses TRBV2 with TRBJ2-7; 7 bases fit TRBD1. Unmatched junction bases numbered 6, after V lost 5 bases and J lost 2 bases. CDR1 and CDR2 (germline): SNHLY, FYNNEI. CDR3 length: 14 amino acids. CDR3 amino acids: CASSRTGYTYEQYF. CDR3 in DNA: TGTGCCAGCAGTAGGACAGGTTACACCTACGAGCAGTACTTC.

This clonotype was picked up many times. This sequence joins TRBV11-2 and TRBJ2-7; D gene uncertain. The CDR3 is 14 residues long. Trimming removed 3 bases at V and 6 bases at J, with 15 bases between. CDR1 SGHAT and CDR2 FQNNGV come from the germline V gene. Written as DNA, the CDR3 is TGTGCCAGCAGCTTTTCTCCCCGGGCCCCCGAGCAGTACTTC. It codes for CASSFSPRAPEQYF.

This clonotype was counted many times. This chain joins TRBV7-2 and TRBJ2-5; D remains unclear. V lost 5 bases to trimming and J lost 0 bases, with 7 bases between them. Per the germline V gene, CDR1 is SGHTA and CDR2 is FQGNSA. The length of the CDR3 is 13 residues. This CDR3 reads CASSQDNQETQYF. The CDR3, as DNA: TGTGCCAGCAGCCAAGACAACCAAGAGACCCAGTACTTC.

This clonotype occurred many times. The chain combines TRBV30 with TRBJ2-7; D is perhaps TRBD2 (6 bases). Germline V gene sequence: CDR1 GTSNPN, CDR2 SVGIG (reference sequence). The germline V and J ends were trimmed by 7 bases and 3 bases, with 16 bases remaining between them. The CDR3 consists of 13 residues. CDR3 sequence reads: CALYFEGGYEQYF. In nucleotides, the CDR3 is TGTGCCTTATATTTTGAGGGAGGCTACGAGCAGTACTTC.

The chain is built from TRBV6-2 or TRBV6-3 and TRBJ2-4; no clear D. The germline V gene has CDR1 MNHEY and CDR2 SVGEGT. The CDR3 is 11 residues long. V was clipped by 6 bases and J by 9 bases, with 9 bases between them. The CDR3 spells CASRGMGIQYF. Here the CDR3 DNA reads TGTGCCAGCAGGGGGATGGGCATTCAGTACTTC.